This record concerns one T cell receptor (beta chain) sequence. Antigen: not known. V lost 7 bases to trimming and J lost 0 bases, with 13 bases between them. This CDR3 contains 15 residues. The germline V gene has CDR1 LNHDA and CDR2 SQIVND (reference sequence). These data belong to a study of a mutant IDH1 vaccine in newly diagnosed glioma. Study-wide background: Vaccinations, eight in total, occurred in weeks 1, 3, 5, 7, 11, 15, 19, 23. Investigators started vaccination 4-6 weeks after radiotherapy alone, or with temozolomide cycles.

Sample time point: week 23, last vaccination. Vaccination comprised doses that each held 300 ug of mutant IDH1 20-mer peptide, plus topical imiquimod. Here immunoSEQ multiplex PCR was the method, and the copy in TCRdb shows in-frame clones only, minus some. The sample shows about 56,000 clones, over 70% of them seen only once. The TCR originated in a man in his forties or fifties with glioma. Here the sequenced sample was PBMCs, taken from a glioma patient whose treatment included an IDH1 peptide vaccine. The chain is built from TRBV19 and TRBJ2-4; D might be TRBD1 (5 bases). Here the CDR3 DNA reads TGTGCCAGTACAGTGCAGGGATCAGCCAAAAACATTCAGTACTTC. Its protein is CASTVQGSAKNIQYF.